These 22 T cell receptor beta chains were sequenced from one sample in a study of identical twins. TCRdb reprocessed the 5' RACE reads with MiXCR, giving one entry per CDR3 protein. The table includes fewer than 650,000 distinct CDR3 sequences, over 8.5% detected once. The data also belong to a second study, concerning yellow fever vaccine responses in identical twins.

Material for sequencing was PBMCs. These receptors all come from a woman between 18 and 29 years old in good health.

V is TRBV6-1 and J is TRBJ2-5; D not certain. V was cut by 5 bases and J by 4 bases, with 11 bases left in between. Per germline, CDR1 MNHNS and CDR2 SASEGT. CDR3 length equals 13 residues. The CDR3 DNA follows: TGTGCCAGCAGTCGGTGGAAGGGAGAGACCCAGTACTTC. This sequence encodes CASSRWKGETQYF.

This clonotype was seen repeatedly, ten times or more. The gene calls are TRBV28 and TRBJ2-1, with 11 bases fitting TRBD2. CDR3 length: 19 amino acids. Looked up from germline, CDR1 is MDHEN and CDR2 is SYDVKM. J lost 6 bases, V lost 5 bases, and 18 bases had no gene match. CDR3 amino acids: CASSRIRDILAGGSNEQFF. The CDR3 bases are TGTGCCAGCAGTCGTATCAGGGATATCCTAGCGGGAGGCAGCAATGAGCAGTTCTTC.

The CDR3 sequence is CSASTGGETQYF. DNA of the CDR3: TGCAGTGCCTCGACAGGGGGAGAGACCCAGTACTTC. This rearrangement joins TRBV20-1 to TRBJ2-5; 9 nucleotides line up with TRBD1. There are 12 residues in the CDR3. Trimming removed 6 bases from V and 4 bases from J; junction bases left unmatched: 3. CDR1 is DFQATT and CDR2 is SNEGSKA in the germline V gene (reference sequence).

This clonotype has a handful of counts. The chain is built from TRBV7-2 and TRBJ2-1, with 9 bases fitting TRBD1. CDR1 and CDR2 (germline): SGHTA, FQGNSA. The ends lost 5 bases at V and 0 bases at J; junction bases unmatched: 8. This CDR3 region has 17 residues. CDR3 coding DNA: TGTGCCAGCAGCCCTACAGGGGGCTTGAGCTCCTACAATGAGCAGTTCTTC. Its protein product is CASSPTGGLSSYNEQFF.

The chain recombines TRBV4-1 with TRBJ1-6, with D tentatively TRBD1 (5 bases). The V end was cut by 0 bases, the J end by 6 bases, with 9 bases between. The CDR3 runs to 15 residues. Germline V CDR1 and CDR2: MGHRA, YSYEKL. The CDR3 DNA is TGCGCCAGCAGCCAAGATCGGCAGGGTAATTCACCCCTCCACTTT. Translated: CASSQDRQGNSPLHF.

This clonotype occurred a few times. The chain carries TRBV6-2 or TRBV6-3 and TRBJ2-1; 7 bases fit TRBD2. The ends lost 4 bases at V and 1 base at J; junction bases unmatched: 10. The CDR3 length is 17 residues. Germline V gives CDR1 MNHEY, CDR2 SVGEGT. CDR3 region: CASSSRALAVSYNEQFF. The CDR3 coding sequence is TGTGCCAGCAGTTCCAGGGCTCTAGCGGTATCCTACAATGAGCAGTTCTTC.

This clonotype was observed at least ten times. The chain employs TRBV5-1 and TRBJ1-5; possible D gene TRBD1, 6 bases. Germline V gives CDR1 SGHRS, CDR2 YFSETQ. The CDR3 spans 14 residues. The ends were cut back, 0 bases at V and 6 bases at J, with 10 bases in the middle. CDR3 bases: TGCGCCAGCAGCTTGGAACAGGGAACTCAGCCCCAGCATTTT. Residues: CASSLEQGTQPQHF.

The chain has TRBV3-1 and TRBJ1-2; D perhaps matches TRBD1 (6 bases). Germline-derived CDR1 and CDR2 are LGHDT and YNNKEL (reference sequence). The length of the CDR3 is 14 residues. The V and J ends lost 3 bases and 4 bases respectively, with 12 bases between them. The CDR3: CASSQDSMAYGYTF. The CDR3 nucleotides read TGTGCCAGCAGCCAGGACAGTATGGCCTATGGCTACACCTTC.

This clonotype has just a few counts. V usage is TRBV7-2 and J usage is TRBJ2-3; D is perhaps TRBD1 or TRBD2 (5 bases each). This CDR3 is 15 amino acids long. V dropped 4 bases and J dropped 1 base, with 12 bases sitting between them. Germline loops: CDR1 SGHTA, CDR2 FQGNSA. CDR3 loop: CASSSRQGGTDTQYF. The CDR3 DNA sequence: TGTGCCAGCAGCTCGCGCCAGGGAGGCACAGATACGCAGTATTTT.

This clonotype was observed many times. The gene calls are TRBV5-1 and TRBJ2-2; D possibly uses TRBD1 or TRBD2 (5 bases each). The CDR3 extends over 15 amino acids. V dropped 5 bases and J dropped 2 bases, with 13 bases sitting between them. CDR1 and CDR2 from the germline V gene are SGHRS and YFSETQ. CDR3 sequence (DNA): TGCGCCAGCAGGGAGGCAGGGCGAAACACCGGGGAGCTGTTTTTT. Translation gives CASREAGRNTGELFF.

This clonotype was seen at least ten times. This chain links TRBV12-3 or TRBV12-4 with TRBJ2-1; 14 positions agree with TRBD2. V was pared by 6 bases and J by 4 bases, with 2 bases of the junction left unmatched. The CDR3 runs 15 residues. The CDR3 DNA reads TGTGCCAGCAGGACTAGCGGGAGGGCGTACAATGAGCAGTTCTTC. It encodes CASRTSGRAYNEQFF.

This chain uses TRBV3-1 with TRBJ2-5; tentative D call: TRBD2 (5 bases). CDR1 is LGHDT, CDR2 YNNKEL, per germline (reference sequence). Trimming took 3 bases from V and 4 from J, leaving 21 bases between them. The CDR3 is made up of 17 amino acids. The CDR3 region is CASSHLIDPGITETQYF. CDR3 DNA sequence: TGTGCCAGCAGCCACCTCATTGATCCGGGGATAACAGAGACCCAGTACTTC.

CDR3 protein: CASSQARGGTQYF. CDR3 bases: TGCGCCAGCAGCCAAGCCCGGGGGGGGACGCAGTATTTT. The gene calls are TRBV4-3 and TRBJ2-3; 8 positions match TRBD2. The germline CDR1 and CDR2 sequences are LGHNA and YSLEER. The CDR3 sequence is 13 residues long. V shed 1 base, J shed 9 bases, and the junction held 3 bases outside the gene matches.

This clonotype was detected only a few times. The V call is TRBV29-1, the J call TRBJ2-5, with D hard to call. The CDR3 is 13 amino acids. Trimming stripped 8 bases from V and 0 bases from J, with 13 bases between. Germline V gives CDR1 SQVTM, CDR2 ANQGSEA. CDR3 protein: CSFHWANQETQYF. The CDR3 DNA follows: TGCAGCTTCCATTGGGCCAACCAAGAGACCCAGTACTTC.

This clonotype was recorded at least ten times. The rearrangement joins TRBV27 to TRBJ1-1, with D possibly TRBD1 on 5 matching bases. The ends were cut back, 4 bases at V and 1 base at J, with 16 bases in the middle. Germline lookup yields CDR1 MNHEY and CDR2 SMNVEV (reference sequence). There are 16 residues in the CDR3. CDR3 loop: CASSSPRERKNTEAFF. CDR3 in DNA: TGTGCCAGCAGTTCTCCCAGGGAGCGCAAGAACACTGAAGCTTTCTTT.

This clonotype was seen at least ten times. V usage is TRBV10-2 and J usage is TRBJ1-1; D is undetermined. Trimming took off 7 bases at V and 4 bases at J, with 10 bases between the two ends. The V gene's germline CDR1 is WSHSY and CDR2 SAAADI. The CDR3 consists of 12 residues. For the CDR3, the DNA is TGCGCCAGCAAGGGCGGAGGCACTGAAGCTTTCTTT. Translated: CASKGGGTEAFF.

This clonotype came up many times. The chain couples TRBV7-9 to TRBJ2-5, with D hard to call. Germline-derived CDR1 and CDR2 are SEHNR and FQNEAQ (reference sequence). Trimming stripped 4 bases from V and 2 bases from J, with 8 bases between. CDR3 length equals 13 residues. CDR3 protein: CASSSANQETQYF. DNA for the CDR3: TGTGCCAGCAGCTCCGCCAATCAAGAGACCCAGTACTTC.

The V call is TRBV2, the J call TRBJ2-5, with TRBD2 matching 9 bases. The CDR3 totals 17 residues. V shed 11 bases and J 2 bases; nucleotides not matched to a gene: 18. Germline loops: CDR1 SNHLY, CDR2 FYNNEI. The CDR3 here is CAFSSSLAGFLQETQYF. The CDR3 bases are TGTGCCTTCAGCTCCTCGCTAGCGGGGTTTTTACAAGAGACCCAGTACTTC.

This clonotype was observed at least ten times. The chain is built from TRBV6-2 or TRBV6-3 and TRBJ2-3; 8 bases line up with TRBD2. Germline V lookup: CDR1 MNHEY, CDR2 SVGEGT. Trimming took 2 bases from V and 2 from J; bases not matched to a gene: 9. The CDR3 length is 17 residues. Here the CDR3 reads CASSYPPGAGVTDTQYF. The CDR3, as DNA: TGTGCCAGCAGTTACCCCCCAGGAGCGGGAGTCACAGATACGCAGTATTTT.

The chain has TRBV5-1 and TRBJ2-7; D is possibly TRBD1 or TRBD2 (5 bases each). From germline, CDR1 is SGHRS and CDR2 YFSETQ. The CDR3 contains 16 residues. Trimming stripped 0 bases from V and 5 bases from J, with 18 bases between. The CDR3 protein is CASSLARGQGPHEQYF. CDR3 nucleotide sequence: TGCGCCAGCAGCTTGGCCCGCGGGCAGGGACCCCACGAGCAGTACTTC.

This chain uses TRBV3-1 with TRBJ2-4; D gene uncertain. The ends were cut back, 2 bases at V and 3 bases at J, with 2 bases in the middle. The CDR3 is made up of 12 amino acids. Germline CDR1 and CDR2: LGHDT and YNNKEL (reference sequence). The CDR3 region is CASSQNKNIQYF. The CDR3 DNA sequence: TGTGCCAGCAGCCAAAACAAAAACATTCAGTACTTC.

This clonotype has at least ten counts. This chain links TRBV5-1 with TRBJ1-1; 9 nucleotides line up with TRBD1. The CDR3 is 15 amino acids. Losses at the gene ends were 3 bases for V and 0 bases for J; bases not matched to a gene: 3. Germline values: CDR1 SGHRS, CDR2 YFSETQ. The CDR3 sequence: CASSSRQGVNTEAFF. The DNA for the CDR3 is TGCGCCAGCAGCTCCAGACAGGGGGTGAACACTGAAGCTTTCTTT.